The 25 T cell receptor beta chains below were found in one sample sequenced in a study of blood T cell repertoires in COVID-19. The method was immunoSEQ multiplex PCR; TCRdb's version includes in-frame clones alone and lacks a portion of them. Of approximately 290,000 clones in the sample, approximately 90% were seen once. Sequenced material: PBMCs or T cells enriched from blood (not recorded which). The receptors come from a young woman who had recovered from COVID-19.

The chain uses TRBV20-1 and TRBJ2-7; TRBD2 is a possible D gene (5 bases). The CDR3 totals 11 residues. The V and J ends lost 5 bases and 3 bases respectively, with 8 bases between them. CDR1 DFQATT and CDR2 SNEGSKA come from the germline V gene (reference sequence). The chain's CDR3 is CSAPSGYEQYF. The CDR3 DNA is TGCAGTGCTCCAAGCGGCTACGAGCAGTACTTC.

The chain carries TRBV19 and TRBJ1-5; no definite D call. Trimming removed 6 bases from V and 5 bases from J, with 5 bases in between. The germline gives CDR1 LNHDA, CDR2 SQIVND (reference sequence). This CDR3 has 11 residues. The CDR3 DNA is TGTGCCAGTAGCCAGGATCAGCCCCAGCATTTT. Translated: CASSQDQPQHF.

The chain joins TRBV6-2 or TRBV6-3 to TRBJ2-5; 7 bases fit TRBD2. Trimming removed 0 bases from V and 7 bases from J; junction bases left unmatched: 5. There are 14 residues in the CDR3. The V gene's germline CDR1 is MNHEY and CDR2 SVGEGT. The CDR3 region is CASSYSETGGTQYF. CDR3 DNA sequence: TGTGCCAGCAGTTACTCCGAAACGGGAGGGACCCAGTACTTC.

This chain connects TRBV5-1 to TRBJ2-5; 8 nucleotides line up with TRBD2. J gave up 1 base and V 1 base, and 6 bases lay outside the gene matches. In germline, CDR1 is SGHRS, CDR2 YFSETQ. The CDR3 consists of 16 residues. The CDR3 sequence is CASSLRLAGIQETQYF. The CDR3 DNA reads as TGCGCCAGCAGCTTGAGATTAGCGGGAATCCAAGAGACCCAGTACTTC. The full variable domain, with the rest looked up from reference TRBV5-1 and TRBJ2-5, is KAGVTQTPRYLIKTRGQQVTLSCSPISGHRSVSWYQQTPGQGLQFLFEYFSETQRNKGNFPGRFSGRQFSNSRSEMNVSTLELGDSALYLCASSLRLAGIQETQYFGPGTRLLVL.

The rearrangement links TRBV21-1 to TRBJ2-7; the D call TRBD2 from the table was never checked on the DNA. TRBV21-1 counts as a pseudogene. The CDR3 is 18 residues long. DNA of the CDR3: TGTGCCAGCAGCAAAGACCCCCTAGCGGGAGGGCCTGTTTACGAGCAGTACTTC. This encodes CASSKDPLAGGPVYEQYF.

Here the CDR3 DNA reads TGTGCCAGCAGTCCATGGGGGGGCAGTAACACCGGGGAGCTGTTTTTT. Translating gives CASSPWGGSNTGELFF. The chain carries TRBV27 and TRBJ2-2; perhaps TRBD2 as D (7 bases). The CDR3 totals 16 residues. Germline CDR1 reads MNHEY; CDR2 reads SMNVEV (reference sequence). The V and J ends lost 5 bases and 2 bases respectively, with 15 bases between them.

This clone was observed once. The chain combines TRBV27 with TRBJ1-2; D remains ambiguous. The germline V gene has CDR1 MNHEY and CDR2 SMNVEV (reference sequence). CDR3 size: 15 residues. V was trimmed by 6 bases and J by 5 bases, leaving 19 bases between them. Written as DNA, the CDR3 is TGTGCCAGCAGGCCCCTCGGGTCAGCCGATTATGGCTACACCTTC. Translation: CASRPLGSADYGYTF.

The V and J genes are TRBV3-1 (or the pseudogene TRBV3-2) and TRBJ1-6, with no clear D. Germline assignment: CDR1 LGHDT and CDR2 YNNKEL (reference sequence). The V end lost 2 bases, the J end lost 7 bases, and 3 bases lay between the germline ends. There are 12 residues in the CDR3. The CDR3 bases are TGTGCCAGCAGCCAACAGAATTCACCCCTCCACTTT. Translation: CASSQQNSPLHF.

CDR3 sequence reads: CASSSRPDSGRDTQYF. Here the CDR3 DNA reads TGTGCCAGCAGCTCCCGCCCTGATAGCGGGAGGGATACGCAGTATTTT. V gene TRBV7-6 combines with J gene TRBJ2-3; 10 bases line up with TRBD2. With 4 bases clipped from V and 6 bases from J, the junction kept 10 bases outside the gene matches. Per the germline V gene, CDR1 is SGHVS and CDR2 is FNYEAQ. CDR3 size: 16 residues.

This rearrangement joins TRBV21-1 to TRBJ2-7; TRBD1 reflects the table's D call only, with no check against the DNA. TRBV21-1 has pseudogene status. The CDR3 spans 14 residues. CDR3 DNA sequence: TGTGCCAGCAGCATCCCGGGACAGTCCTACGAGCAGTACTTC. Translation: CASSIPGQSYEQYF.

In nucleotides, the CDR3 is TGTGCCAGTAGTATAAGGACAGGGGGAAGTGAAAAACTGTTTTTT. It encodes CASSIRTGGSEKLFF. The genes are TRBV19 and TRBJ1-4, with 10 bases identical to TRBD1. The germline V gene has CDR1 LNHDA and CDR2 SQIVND (reference sequence). This CDR3 region has 15 residues. Losses at the gene ends were 2 bases for V and 7 bases for J; bases not matched to a gene: 4.

This chain connects TRBV10-1 to TRBJ2-2; no clear D gene. The CDR3 totals 17 residues. V was cut by 3 bases and J by 5 bases, with 19 bases left in between. In germline, CDR1 is WNHNN, CDR2 SYGVQD (reference sequence). As DNA, the CDR3 is TGCGCCAGCAGTGATCTAGAGGAGACCTCACAAACCGGGGAGCTGTTTTTT. Amino acid sequence: CASSDLEETSQTGELFF.

The chain carries TRBV7-8 and TRBJ1-2, with D possibly TRBD1 on 5 matching bases. V dropped 0 bases and J dropped 1 base, with 12 bases sitting between them. The CDR3 is 16 amino acids. The germline gives CDR1 SGHVS, CDR2 FQNEAQ. As DNA, the CDR3 is TGTGCCAGCAGCTTAGCCGGGGGGGAGTTTAACTATGGCTACACCTTC. Translated, it gives CASSLAGGEFNYGYTF.

The chain couples TRBV5-6 to TRBJ2-3, with a weak D call TRBD1 (6 bases). Germline V CDR1 and CDR2: SGHDT, YYEEEE. V was trimmed by 0 bases and J by 4 bases, leaving 15 bases between them. The CDR3 extends over 16 amino acids. CDR3 nucleotides: TGTGCCAGCAGCTTGGGCAGGGGCGCGGGCTCAGATACGCAGTATTTT. It translates to CASSLGRGAGSDTQYF.

This sequence joins TRBV7-8 and TRBJ1-5; TRBD1 matches at 8 bases. Trimming removed 7 bases from V and 5 bases from J; junction bases left unmatched: 7. This CDR3 region has 14 residues. CDR1 SGHVS and CDR2 FQNEAQ come from the germline V gene. The CDR3 DNA sequence: TGTGCCAGCACACTAGGACAGGGCGATCAGCCCCAGCATTTT. Protein: CASTLGQGDQPQHF.

The rearrangement links TRBV6-5 to TRBJ1-4, with TRBD1 as a possible D gene (6 bases). V dropped 8 bases and J dropped 8 bases, with 9 bases sitting between them. Looked up from germline, CDR1 is MNHEY and CDR2 is SVGAGI. The length of the CDR3 is 11 residues. The DNA of the CDR3 is TGTGCCAGCGGGGGGGCCGAAAAACTGTTTTTT. Translated: CASGGAEKLFF.

The gene calls are TRBV6-2 or TRBV6-3 and TRBJ1-3; the D gene is possibly TRBD1 (6 bases). Germline CDR1 is MNHEY and CDR2 is SVGEGT. The V end was cut by 2 bases, the J end by 0 bases, with 11 bases between. The CDR3 extends over 16 amino acids. CDR3 nucleotide sequence: TGTGCCAGCAGTTACCTGGGACACAGCTCTGGAAACACCATATATTTT. This sequence encodes CASSYLGHSSGNTIYF.

The V and J genes are TRBV19 and TRBJ2-2, with 13 bases identical to TRBD2. Germline V lookup: CDR1 LNHDA, CDR2 SQIVND (reference sequence). The CDR3 contains 16 residues. V dropped 3 bases and J dropped 4; count of bases not matched to a gene: 2. For the CDR3, the DNA is TGTGCCAGTAGTATTGGACTAGCGGGAGTCACCGGGGAGCTGTTTTTT. Translated: CASSIGLAGVTGELFF.

The chain joins TRBV30 to TRBJ2-7, with D perhaps TRBD2 (5 bases). This CDR3 region has 13 residues. Trimming removed 7 bases from V and 5 bases from J, with 18 bases in between. Germline V gene sequence: CDR1 GTSNPN, CDR2 SVGIG (reference sequence). The DNA for the CDR3 is TGTGCCTCAGAGCGGAGTATCTTCCACGAGCAGTACTTC. It translates to CASERSIFHEQYF. The entire variable domain, with the rest obtained from reference TRBV30 and TRBJ2-7, is as follows: SQTIHQWPATLVQPVGSPLSLECTVEGTSNPNLYWYRQAAGRGLQLLFYSVGIGQISSEVPQNLSASRPQDRQFILSSKKLLLSDSGFYLCASERSIFHEQYFGPGTRLTVT.

The chain joins TRBV7-2 to TRBJ2-7; TRBD1 matches at 10 bases. The V segment lost 3 bases and the J segment 2 bases; nucleotides outside the gene matches: 4. Germline V gives CDR1 SGHTA, CDR2 FQGNSA. The CDR3 is 15 amino acids. CDR3 residues: CASSFLGQGTYEQYF. The CDR3 nucleotides are TGTGCCAGCAGCTTCTTGGGACAGGGGACCTACGAGCAGTACTTC. Supplemented by reference TRBV7-2 and TRBJ2-7, the full variable domain reads GAGVSQSPSNKVTEKGKDVELRCDPISGHTALYWYRQSLGQGLEFLIYFQGNSAPDKSGLPSDRFSAERTGGSVSTLTIQRTQQEDSAVYLCASSFLGQGTYEQYFGPGTRLTVT.

The CDR3 is CASSQAVLGNYNEQFF. The CDR3 DNA reads TGCGCCAGCAGCCAAGCGGTACTAGGAAACTACAATGAGCAGTTCTTC. This rearrangement joins TRBV4-3 to TRBJ2-1, with D maybe TRBD2 (5 bases). The germline gives CDR1 LGHNA, CDR2 YSLEER. Trimming shortened V by 1 base and J by 3 bases, and 13 bases separated the two germline ends. There are 16 residues in the CDR3.

CDR3 nucleotide sequence: TGTGCCTGGAGTGTTCGGGGGACCAAAACAACCAGTAGAACCTACGAGCAGTACTTC. Amino acids: CAWSVRGTKTTSRTYEQYF. J is TRBJ2-7 and V is TRBV30, with TRBD2 as a possible D gene (6 bases). This CDR3 comprises 19 residues. V was shortened by 0 bases and J by 2 bases, with 26 bases between the two germline ends. Germline V gives CDR1 GTSNPN, CDR2 SVGIG (reference sequence).

CDR3: CASSPYGSSYEQYF. The CDR3 nucleotides read TGCGCCAGCAGCCCCTACGGTAGCTCCTACGAGCAGTACTTC. The chain uses TRBV4-1 and TRBJ2-7; D is unclear. The germline CDR1 and CDR2 sequences are MGHRA and YSYEKL. Trimming removed 4 bases from V and 0 bases from J, with 10 bases in between. CDR3 length: 14 residues.

The CDR3 sequence is CASSPTGTSLEQYF. CDR3 in DNA: TGTGCCAGCAGTCCAACCGGGACTAGCCTCGAGCAGTACTTC. The genes are TRBV28 and TRBJ2-7, with 9 bases identical to TRBD2. The CDR3 extends over 14 amino acids. Germline trimming cut 5 bases from V and 6 bases from J; bases unmatched to any gene: 8. CDR1 is MDHEN, CDR2 SYDVKM, per germline.

This clone has just one count. This chain links TRBV10-3 with TRBJ2-1, with D possibly TRBD1 on 5 matching bases. The V gene's germline CDR1 is ENHRY and CDR2 SYGVKD. Trimming took 3 bases from V and 5 from J, leaving 11 bases between them. The CDR3 runs to 14 residues. DNA for the CDR3: TGTGCCATCAGTGAAGTGACAGATAACAATGAGCAGTTCTTC. It is translated as CAISEVTDNNEQFF.